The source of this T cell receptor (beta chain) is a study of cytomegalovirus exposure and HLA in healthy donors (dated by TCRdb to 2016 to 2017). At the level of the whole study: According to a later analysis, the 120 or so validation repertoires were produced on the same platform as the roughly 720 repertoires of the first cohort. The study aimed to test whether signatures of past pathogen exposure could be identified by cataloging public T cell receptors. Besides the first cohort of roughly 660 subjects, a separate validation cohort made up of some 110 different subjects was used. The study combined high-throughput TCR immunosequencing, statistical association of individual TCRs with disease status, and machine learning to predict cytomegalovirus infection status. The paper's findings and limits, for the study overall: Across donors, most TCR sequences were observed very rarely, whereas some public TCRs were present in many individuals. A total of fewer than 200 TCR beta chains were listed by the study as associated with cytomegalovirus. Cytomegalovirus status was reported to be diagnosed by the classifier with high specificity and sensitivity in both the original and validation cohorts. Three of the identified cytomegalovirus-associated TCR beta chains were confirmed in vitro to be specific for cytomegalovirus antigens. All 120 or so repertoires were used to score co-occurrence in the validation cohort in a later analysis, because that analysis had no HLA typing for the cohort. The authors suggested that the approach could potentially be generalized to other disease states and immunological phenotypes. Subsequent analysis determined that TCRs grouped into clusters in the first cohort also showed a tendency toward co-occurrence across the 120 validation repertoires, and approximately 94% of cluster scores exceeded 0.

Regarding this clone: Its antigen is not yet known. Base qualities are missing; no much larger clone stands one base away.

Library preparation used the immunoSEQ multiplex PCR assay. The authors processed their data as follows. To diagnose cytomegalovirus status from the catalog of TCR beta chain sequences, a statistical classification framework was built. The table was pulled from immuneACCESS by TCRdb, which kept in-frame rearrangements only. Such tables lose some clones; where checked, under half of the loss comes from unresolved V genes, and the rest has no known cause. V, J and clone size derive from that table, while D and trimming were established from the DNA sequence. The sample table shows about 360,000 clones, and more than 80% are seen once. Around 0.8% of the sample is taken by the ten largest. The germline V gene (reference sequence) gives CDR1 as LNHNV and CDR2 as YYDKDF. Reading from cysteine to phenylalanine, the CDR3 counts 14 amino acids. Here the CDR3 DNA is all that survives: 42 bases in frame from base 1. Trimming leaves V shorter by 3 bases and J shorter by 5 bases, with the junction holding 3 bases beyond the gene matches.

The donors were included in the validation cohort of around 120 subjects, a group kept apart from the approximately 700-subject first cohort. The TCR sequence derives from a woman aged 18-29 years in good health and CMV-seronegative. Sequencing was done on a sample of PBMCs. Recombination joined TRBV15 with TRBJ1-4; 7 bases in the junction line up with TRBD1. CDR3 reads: CATSSGTENEKLFF. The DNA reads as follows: TGTGCCACCAGCAGCGGGACAGAGAATGAAAAACTGTTTTTT.